This T cell receptor (beta chain) was captured by sequencing in a study of blood T cell repertoires in COVID-19. Study details: The study drew acute and convalescent COVID-19 samples from the United States, Italy and Spain. Sources were T cells, B-cell-depleted T cells, or PBMCs; the material itself was cDNA or gDNA.

This clone showed up just once. Authors' processing steps: Amplification from reference gene primers served as the basis for estimated nucleated cell counts. Assay: immunoSEQ multiplex PCR; the TCRdb copy retains only in-frame clones and omits some. V and J calls and clone size are those listed in that table; D and trimming were worked out from the DNA. The table includes some 150,000 clones, about 87% detected once. The sequence derives from a man between 50 and 59 years old who had recovered from COVID-19. Sequencing used peripheral blood.

This CDR3 reads CASTHGQSLGYTF. CDR3 in DNA: TGTGCCAGCACCCACGGACAGTCTCTTGGCTACACCTTC. J is TRBJ1-2 and V is TRBV3-1 (or the pseudogene TRBV3-2); D may be TRBD1 (6 bases). Trimming removed 7 bases from V and 7 bases from J, with 16 bases in between. Germline CDR1 is LGHDT and CDR2 is YNNKEL (reference sequence). The CDR3 covers 13 residues.